This TCR beta chain was identified during a study of cytomegalovirus exposure and HLA in healthy donors (TCRdb year 2017). As for the study more broadly: An earlier analysis of some 500 of the donors reported 250 to 300 Gb of sequence data and 100 million to 130 million unique TCR beta sequences from about 179 million T cells. The study aimed to test whether signatures of past pathogen exposure could be identified by cataloging public T cell receptors. Besides the first cohort of some 670 subjects, a separate validation cohort made up of 120 different subjects was used. High-throughput TCR immunosequencing, statistical association of individual TCRs with disease status, and machine learning were combined to predict cytomegalovirus infection status. The number of typed donors differed by locus: about 620-640 for A, B, C, DRB1 and DQB1; about 520 for DQA1; fewer than 610 for DPA1; and some 430 for DPB1. Because of strong linkage in the cohort, roughly five DR-DQ haplotypes were treated as single units for association and clustering. In an earlier analysis of a few hundred of the donors, high-throughput TCR beta sequencing was used to judge whether each TCR beta V gene segment behaved as functional or pseudogenic. Among around 400 genotyped donors of the cohort, an average of approximately 200,000 unique TCR beta nucleotide sequences was sequenced per donor, of which about 20% were non-productive. HLA typing included class I and class II loci at four-digit resolution. Among the roughly 430 genotyped donors, around 81% belonged to the genetic ancestry cluster associated with self-reported Caucasian donors. Rather than drawing on any new phenotypic data, the later analysis identified candidate immune exposures from TCR beta sequences and the way those sequences occurred across donors. Donor age, sex, ethnicity and CMV serostatus were collected together with the repertoire data. Using immunosequencing, the study profiled T cell repertoires from approximately 700 subjects and related those repertoires to cytomegalovirus serostatus. All discovery cohort repertoires had been generated on a single sequencing platform. To study patterns of TCR occurrence, a later analysis re-analyzed previously published TCR beta repertoires from several hundred donors and added high-resolution HLA genotyping. A later genetic analysis used genome-wide SNP genotypes for about 60% of the 666 donors, treating that subset as a discovery cohort. An early release covering around 630 HLA-typed donors comprised about 300 gigabases of sequencing data and tens of millions of unique TCR sequences.

Relative to germline, V is 1 base shorter and J is 5 bases shorter, with 9 bases between their ends. CDR1 and CDR2, per the germline V gene, are SGHAT and FQNNGV. The CDR3 holds 15 amino acids from the cysteine to the phenylalanine. Solely the CDR3 DNA is kept, with 45 bases framed from the first base. The cohort comprised hundreds of healthy bone marrow donors. At the time of sampling, every cohort member was nominally healthy, though immune exposures that went unrecorded were likely present. The donor tested CMV seronegative, placing the donor among the 350 to 400 seronegative members of the cohort. Every donor gave a peripheral blood sample, and the peripheral blood mononuclear cells from that sample were used for TCR beta sequencing. The Qiagen DNeasy Blood Extraction Kit was used to extract genomic DNA from the blood cell samples. The library was built by means of the immunoSEQ multiplex PCR assay. For the multiplex PCR, a mixture combining 60 forward primers for TCR Vbeta segments and 13 reverse primers for TCR Jbeta segments was used. The CDR3 region of rearranged TCR beta genes was amplified from genomic DNA by a multiplex PCR assay. On the Illumina HiSeq System, the amplified TCR beta libraries were sequenced as 87-base-pair reads. The study's processing was this. A later analysis counted tens of millions of unique TCR beta chains across the 550 to 800 repertoires, and 9 million to 14 million of these chains were shared by at least two donors. To remove PCR and sequencing errors, raw reads were error-corrected and collapsed into unique sequences using a nearest-neighbor algorithm that merged closely related sequences. To assign V, D and J gene segments, CDR3 sequences were aligned to IMGT reference sequences. For a sequence to be retained, at least a six-nucleotide match to both a V gene segment and a J gene segment was required. Rearrangements were classified as productive when the CDR3 lacked stop codons and remained in frame with V and J, and all other rearrangements were classified as non-productive. Following IMGT convention, CDR3 was defined as the stretch from the second conserved V-encoded cysteine to the conserved J-encoded phenylalanine. In an earlier analysis of around 600 of the donors, sequences lacking an unambiguous match to a single V gene segment were excluded. In an earlier analysis of several hundred of the donors, a V segment was called functional when productive rearrangements were above 56.7%, and segregating when the standard deviation between donors exceeded 5%. To diagnose cytomegalovirus status from the catalog of TCR beta chain sequences, a statistical classification framework was built. A later analysis assigned V and J genes by comparing TCR nucleotide sequences with IMGT/GENE-DB human TR gene sequences. The TCRdist pipeline was used in a later analysis to assign CDR3 sequences and most-parsimonious VDJ recombination scenarios. In a later analysis, each TCR beta chain was defined by its CDR3 amino acid sequence together with its V-gene family, and reads lacking a unique V-gene family were excluded. As a way to deal with suspected cross-contamination and a sequencing artifact, a later analysis dropped over 550 nucleotide sequences that were highly shared and had low generation probability. A later analysis calculated a clonal expansion index for each public chain from normalized within-repertoire ranks of inferred template counts. A later analysis computed generation probabilities with a VDJ recombination model fitted to out-of-frame rearrangements, and checked the results against IGoR. Hypergeometric tests were used in a later analysis to score TCR-TCR, TCR-HLA and TCR-CMV co-occurrence, with a repertoire-size bias correction applied to the TCR pairs. In a later analysis, false discovery rates were estimated by permuting HLA or CMV assignments 20 times. A later analysis grouped co-occurring TCRs with DBSCAN, adding TCRdist sequence similarity when clustering within HLA-allele-positive subsets. For co-occurrence clustering, repertoires with fewer than 30,000 or more than 120,000 public chains were excluded, along with about five repertoires with anomalous nucleotide sharing. TCRdb mirrors the immuneACCESS table, restricted to in-frame sequences. Some clones are absent from its copies; in checked studies, under half trace to an unresolved V gene, and the reason for the others is unknown. V, J and clone size are those of that table, while D and trimming were read from the DNA. This sample has about 140,000 clones in its table, and around 80% of those were observed once. 1.8% of the sample belongs to the ten largest clones.

Paper-wide results and their limitations: In a later analysis, most CMV-associated TCR beta chains were found to appear HLA-restricted, with HLA associations seemingly driven largely by CMV exposure. A later analysis associated roughly 17,000 TCR beta sequences with specific HLA alleles at a false discovery rate of 0.05. When HLA alleles, especially DR and DQ, strongly co-occurred, attributing TCR associations to individual alleles was difficult. The 87-base-pair reads could not distinguish some IMGT-functional V segments, including TRBV6-2 and TRBV6-3, so those segments were excluded. In a later analysis, several top co-occurrence clusters were reported to appear linked to parvovirus B19, influenza, CMV and Epstein-Barr virus. About 17 rarely observed V segments, including chromosome 9 orphons, were excluded from the earlier analysis of about 500 of the donors because counts were too low. According to a later analysis, TCR association rates differed among HLA loci, with DRB1 alleles showing the most associated TCRs and HLA-C alleles showing the fewest. A later genetic analysis reported fewer N-insertions in productive TCRs among donors in an Asian-associated ancestry cluster than the approximately 700-donor mean. In vitro tests confirmed that a few of the cytomegalovirus-associated TCR beta chains recognize cytomegalovirus antigens. According to the authors, the approach could potentially be generalized to other disease states and immunological phenotypes. A cluster of highly shared sequence variants was judged likely to represent a technical artifact of the sequencing pipeline. The study gave a list of some 150 TCR beta chains associated with cytomegalovirus. Only TCR beta chains were sequenced in this cohort, and the absence of alpha or paired-chain data limited detectable features. While some public TCRs were present in many individuals, most TCR sequences turned up only very rarely across donors. In a later genetic analysis, a missense DCLRE1C variant was associated with V-gene and J-gene trimming of TCR beta chains, and the association was replicated in an independent cohort. In an earlier analysis of approximately 590 of the donors, most TCR beta V segments appeared in productive rearrangements about 87% or about 30% of the time, broadly matching IMGT annotations. HLA typing was unavailable for some donors at each locus, so association tests used only the typed subset. Linkage disequilibrium might explain the correlated functional status among segregating V segments, but an unknown experimental factor could not be ruled out. A further reported finding was that TCR beta sequences accurately predicted the HLA-A and HLA-B alleles for most subjects in the first cohort. In a later analysis, HLA-associated TCR beta chains were found to be more clonally expanded and to have lower generation probabilities than equally common non-associated chains. The only immune exposure information available for the cohort was CMV serostatus. Presence/absence analyses assumed roughly uniform sequencing depth across donors, an assumption that may not hold. The classifier was reported to diagnose cytomegalovirus status with high specificity and sensitivity in both the original and validation cohorts.

Comment on this clone: Its antigen has not been determined. The sample holds no much larger clone one base away, and base qualities are not on file.

The sequence links TRBV11-2 to TRBJ1-6; matching of 6 bases hints at TRBD1 as the D gene. Sequencing used PBMCs. This sequence originates from a man aged 40-50 years in good health and CMV-seronegative. The CDR3 has the sequence CASSLAGVDNSPLHF. The nucleotide sequence reads as follows: TGTGCCAGCAGCTTAGCAGGGGTGGATAATTCACCCCTCCACTTT. The full variable domain, completed from the reference TRBV11-2 and TRBJ1-6 proteins outside the CDR3, reads EAGVAQSPRYKIIEKRQSVAFWCNPISGHATLYWYQQILGQGPKLLIQFQNNGVVDDSQLPKDRFSAERLKGVDSTLKIQPAKLEDSAVYLCASSLAGVDNSPLHFGNGTRLTVT.